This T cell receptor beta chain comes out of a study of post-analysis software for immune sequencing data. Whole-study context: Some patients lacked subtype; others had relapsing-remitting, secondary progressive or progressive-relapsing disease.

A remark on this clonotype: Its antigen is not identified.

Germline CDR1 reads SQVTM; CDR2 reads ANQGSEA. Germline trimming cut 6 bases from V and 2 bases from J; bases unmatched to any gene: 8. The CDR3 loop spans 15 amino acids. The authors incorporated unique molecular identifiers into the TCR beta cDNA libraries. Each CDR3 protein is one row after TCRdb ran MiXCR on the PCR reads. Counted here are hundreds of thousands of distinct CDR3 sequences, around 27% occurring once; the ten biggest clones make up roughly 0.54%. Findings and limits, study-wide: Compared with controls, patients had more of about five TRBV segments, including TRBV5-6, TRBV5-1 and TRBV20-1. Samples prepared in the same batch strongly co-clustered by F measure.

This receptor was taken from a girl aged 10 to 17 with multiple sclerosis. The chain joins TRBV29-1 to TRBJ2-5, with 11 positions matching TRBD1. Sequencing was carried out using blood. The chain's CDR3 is CSVEDRGRRQETQYF. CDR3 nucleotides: TGCAGCGTGGAGGACAGGGGGCGTCGGCAAGAGACCCAGTACTTC.